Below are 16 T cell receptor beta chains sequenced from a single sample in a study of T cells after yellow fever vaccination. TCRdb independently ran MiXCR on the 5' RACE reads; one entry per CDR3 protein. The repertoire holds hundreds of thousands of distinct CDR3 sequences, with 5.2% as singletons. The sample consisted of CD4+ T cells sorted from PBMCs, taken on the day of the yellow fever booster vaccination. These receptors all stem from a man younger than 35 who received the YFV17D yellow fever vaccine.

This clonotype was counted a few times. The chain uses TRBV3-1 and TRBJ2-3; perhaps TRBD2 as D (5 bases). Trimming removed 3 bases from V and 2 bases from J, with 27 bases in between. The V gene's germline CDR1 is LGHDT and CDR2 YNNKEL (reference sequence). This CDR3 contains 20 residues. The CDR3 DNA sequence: TGTGCCAGCAGCCATCCCGGGGATCCCCCTGTCCCGATTTACACAGATACGCAGTATTTT. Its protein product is CASSHPGDPPVPIYTDTQYF.

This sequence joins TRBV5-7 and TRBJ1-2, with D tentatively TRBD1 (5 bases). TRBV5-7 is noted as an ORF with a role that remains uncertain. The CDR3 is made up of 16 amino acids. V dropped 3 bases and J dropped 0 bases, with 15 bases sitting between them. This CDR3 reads CASSSGTSGTNYGYTF. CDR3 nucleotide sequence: TGTGCCAGCAGCTCCGGGACCTCCGGGACTAACTATGGCTACACCTTC.

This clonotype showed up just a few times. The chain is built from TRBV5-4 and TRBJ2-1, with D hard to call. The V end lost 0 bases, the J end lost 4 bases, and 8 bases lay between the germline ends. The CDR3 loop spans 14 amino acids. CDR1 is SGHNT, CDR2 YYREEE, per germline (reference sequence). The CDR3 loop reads CASSLEPEYNEQFF. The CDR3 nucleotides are TGTGCCAGCAGCTTGGAGCCAGAGTACAATGAGCAGTTCTTC.

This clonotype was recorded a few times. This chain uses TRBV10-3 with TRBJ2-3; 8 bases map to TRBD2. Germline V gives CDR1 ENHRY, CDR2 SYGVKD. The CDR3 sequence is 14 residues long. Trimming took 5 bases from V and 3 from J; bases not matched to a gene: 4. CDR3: CAISRGGRTDTQYF. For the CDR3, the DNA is TGTGCCATCAGTCGGGGGGGCAGGACAGATACGCAGTATTTT.

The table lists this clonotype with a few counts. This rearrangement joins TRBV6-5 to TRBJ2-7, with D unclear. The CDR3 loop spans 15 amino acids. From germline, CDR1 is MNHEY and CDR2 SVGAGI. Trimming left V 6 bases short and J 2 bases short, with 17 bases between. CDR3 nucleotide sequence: TGTGCCAGCAGGACGATACCCCTTGATGCCTACGAGCAGTACGTC. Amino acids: CASRTIPLDAYEQYV.

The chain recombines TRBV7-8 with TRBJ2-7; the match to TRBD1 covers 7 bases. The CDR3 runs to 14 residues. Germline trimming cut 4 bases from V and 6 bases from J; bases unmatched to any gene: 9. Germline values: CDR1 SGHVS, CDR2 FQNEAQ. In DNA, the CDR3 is TGTGCCAGCAGCTCGACAGGGTATTCTAGCGAGCAGTACTTC. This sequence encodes CASSSTGYSSEQYF.

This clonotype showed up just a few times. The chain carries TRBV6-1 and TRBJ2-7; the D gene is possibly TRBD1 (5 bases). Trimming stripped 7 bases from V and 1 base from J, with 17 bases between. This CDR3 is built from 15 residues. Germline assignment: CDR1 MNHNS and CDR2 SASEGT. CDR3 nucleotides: TGTGCCAGCATGAGGACACACGATACTTCCTACGAGCAGTACTTC. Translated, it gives CASMRTHDTSYEQYF.

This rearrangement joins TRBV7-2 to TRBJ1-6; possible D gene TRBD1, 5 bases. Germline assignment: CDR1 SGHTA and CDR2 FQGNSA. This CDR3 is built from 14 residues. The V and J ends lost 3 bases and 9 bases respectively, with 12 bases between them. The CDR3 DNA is TGTGCCAGCAGCTTCGGGACGGTGGGTTCACCCCTCCACTTT. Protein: CASSFGTVGSPLHF.

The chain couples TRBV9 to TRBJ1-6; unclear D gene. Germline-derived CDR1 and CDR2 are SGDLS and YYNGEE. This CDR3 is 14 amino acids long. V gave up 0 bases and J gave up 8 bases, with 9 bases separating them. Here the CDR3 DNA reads TGTGCCAGCAGCGTAGGGGCGTTGGATTCACCCCTCCACTTT. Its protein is CASSVGALDSPLHF.

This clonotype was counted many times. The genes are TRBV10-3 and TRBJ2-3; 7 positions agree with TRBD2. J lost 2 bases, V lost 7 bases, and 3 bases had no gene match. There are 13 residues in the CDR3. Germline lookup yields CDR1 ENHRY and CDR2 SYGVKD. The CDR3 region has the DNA TGTGCCATCAAGCGGGGCATCACAGATACGCAGTATTTT. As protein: CAIKRGITDTQYF.

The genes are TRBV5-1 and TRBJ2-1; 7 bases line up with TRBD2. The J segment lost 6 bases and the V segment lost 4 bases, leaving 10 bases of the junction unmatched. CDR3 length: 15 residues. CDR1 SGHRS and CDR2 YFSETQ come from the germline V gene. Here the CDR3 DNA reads TGCGCCAGCAGCCCACTGGCGGGGGTACCCAATGAGCAGTTCTTC. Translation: CASSPLAGVPNEQFF.

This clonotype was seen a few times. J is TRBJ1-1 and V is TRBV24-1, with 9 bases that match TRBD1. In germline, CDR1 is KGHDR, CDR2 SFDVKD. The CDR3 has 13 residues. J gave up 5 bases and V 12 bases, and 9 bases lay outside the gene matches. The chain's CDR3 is CASRGQGTTEAFF. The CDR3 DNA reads TGTGCCTCTCGGGGACAGGGAACTACTGAAGCTTTCTTT.

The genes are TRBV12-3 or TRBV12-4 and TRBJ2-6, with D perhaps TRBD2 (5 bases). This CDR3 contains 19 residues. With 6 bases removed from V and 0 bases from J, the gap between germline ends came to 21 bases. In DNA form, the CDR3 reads TGTGCCAGCAGCCCTCAGTATTGGGAGAGTCTCTCTGGGGCCAACGTCCTGACTTTC. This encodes CASSPQYWESLSGANVLTF.

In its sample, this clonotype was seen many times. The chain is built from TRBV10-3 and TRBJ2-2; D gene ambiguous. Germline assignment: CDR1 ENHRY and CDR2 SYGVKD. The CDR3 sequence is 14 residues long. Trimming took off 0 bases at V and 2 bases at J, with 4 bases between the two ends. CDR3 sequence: CAISESSNTGELFF. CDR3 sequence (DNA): TGTGCCATCAGTGAGTCGAGCAACACCGGGGAGCTGTTTTTT.

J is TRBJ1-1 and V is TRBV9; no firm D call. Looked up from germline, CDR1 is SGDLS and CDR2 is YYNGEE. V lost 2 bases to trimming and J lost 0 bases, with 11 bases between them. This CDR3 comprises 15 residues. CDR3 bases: TGTGCCAGCAGCGTGGTTAGCAGTGTGAACACTGAAGCTTTCTTT. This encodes CASSVVSSVNTEAFF.

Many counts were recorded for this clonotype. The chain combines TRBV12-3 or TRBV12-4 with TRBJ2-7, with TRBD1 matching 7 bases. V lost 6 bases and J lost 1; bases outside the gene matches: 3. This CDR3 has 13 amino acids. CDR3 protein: CASRRTGSYEQYV. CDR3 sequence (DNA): TGTGCCAGCAGAAGGACAGGATCCTACGAGCAGTACGTC.